These 18 T cell receptor beta chains came from one sample sequenced in a study of shared clonotypes between healthy human individuals. Sequencing used immunoSEQ multiplex PCR; TCRdb keeps in-frame clones, though not all of them. Of about 1.1 million clones in the sample, 70% to 80% were seen once. The sequencing sample was made of memory CD4+ T cells from PBMCs. Subset of the sample: CD45RA-negative fraction. The receptors derive from a man in his late teens or twenties in good health. Some clones in this sample may be carry-over from other donors' samples.

This clone was picked up one time. The chain is built from TRBV5-1 and TRBJ2-5, with no clear D. The CDR3 consists of 13 residues. Germline V lookup: CDR1 SGHRS, CDR2 YFSETQ. The V end was cut by 5 bases, the J end by 4 bases, with 12 bases between. The CDR3 nucleotides read TGCGCCAGCAGTCTGGGTCCAGCAGAGACCCAGTACTTC. Its translation is CASSLGPAETQYF.

This clone has ten or more counts. CDR3 loop: CASSQLGLAGAGTGELFF. CDR3 DNA: TGTGCCAGCAGTCAGCTGGGACTAGCGGGAGCAGGCACCGGGGAGCTGTTTTTT. The genes are TRBV28 and TRBJ2-2; 14 nucleotides match TRBD2. CDR1 is MDHEN and CDR2 is SYDVKM in the germline V gene. The CDR3 spans 18 residues. The trim removed 5 bases at V and 4 bases at J, leaving 9 bases unmatched. Filled out from reference TRBV28 and TRBJ2-2, the complete variable domain reads DVKVTQSSRYLVKRTGEKVFLECVQDMDHENMFWYRQDPGLGLRLIYFSYDVKMKEKGDIPEGYSVSREKKERFSLILESASTNQTSMYLCASSQLGLAGAGTGELFFGEGSRLTVL.

The V call is TRBV5-1, the J call TRBJ1-4; D is uncertain. There are 16 residues in the CDR3. Germline-derived CDR1 and CDR2 are SGHRS and YFSETQ. V gave up 2 bases and J gave up 3 bases, with 14 bases separating them. The CDR3 bases are TGCGCCAGCAGCTTACCCGGTTCGGGCGCTAATGAAAAACTGTTTTTT. Translating it yields CASSLPGSGANEKLFF. Filled out from reference TRBV5-1 and TRBJ1-4, the complete variable domain reads KAGVTQTPRYLIKTRGQQVTLSCSPISGHRSVSWYQQTPGQGLQFLFEYFSETQRNKGNFPGRFSGRQFSNSRSEMNVSTLELGDSALYLCASSLPGSGANEKLFFGSGTQLSVL.

The chain carries TRBV28 and TRBJ1-4, with D uncertain. Germline V gene data show CDR1 as MDHEN and CDR2 as SYDVKM. Trimming stripped 2 bases from V and 7 bases from J, with 5 bases between. This CDR3 has 12 amino acids. The CDR3 nucleotides read TGTGCCAGCAGTTTAGACACTGAAAAACTGTTTTTT. Its translation: CASSLDTEKLFF. Full variable domain (rest looked up from reference TRBV28 and TRBJ1-4): DVKVTQSSRYLVKRTGEKVFLECVQDMDHENMFWYRQDPGLGLRLIYFSYDVKMKEKGDIPEGYSVSREKKERFSLILESASTNQTSMYLCASSLDTEKLFFGSGTQLSVL.

A note on this clone: The same CDR3 can be traced to other DNA sequences in this sample. The genes are TRBV28 and TRBJ2-1, with 11 bases identical to TRBD2. Germline CDR1 reads MDHEN; CDR2 reads SYDVKM. The CDR3 consists of 15 residues. The J segment lost 4 bases and the V segment lost 2 bases, leaving 1 base of the junction unmatched. The CDR3 nucleotides read TGTGCCAGCAGTTTAGCTAGCGGGGGGTACAATGAGCAGTTCTTC. It translates to CASSLASGGYNEQFF.

The rearrangement uses TRBV5-1 and TRBJ1-1; D is undetermined. This CDR3 has 15 amino acids. Trimming removed 0 bases from V and 5 bases from J, with 14 bases in between. Germline CDR1 and CDR2: SGHRS and YFSETQ. This CDR3 reads CASSLASAFGTEAFF. For the CDR3, the DNA is TGCGCCAGCAGCTTGGCTAGCGCGTTCGGAACTGAAGCTTTCTTT.

The V and J genes are TRBV18 and TRBJ2-7, with unresolved D. Germline assignment: CDR1 KGHSH and CDR2 LQKENI. V shed 8 bases and J shed 3 bases, with 8 bases lying between them. This CDR3 is built from 11 residues. The CDR3 DNA follows: TGTGCCAGCACCGAGAACTACGAGCAGTACTTC. Translating it yields CASTENYEQYF.

The table lists this clone with a few counts. This chain connects TRBV2 to TRBJ1-1; the D gene is possibly TRBD1 (6 bases). This CDR3 spans 14 amino acids. V gave up 8 bases and J gave up 7 bases, with 20 bases separating them. The germline gives CDR1 SNHLY, CDR2 FYNNEI. Here the CDR3 DNA reads TGTGCCAGCTCACTTTTCCGGGACACCTTTGAAGCTTTCTTT. Amino acids: CASSLFRDTFEAFF.

The chain couples TRBV19 to TRBJ1-1; D gene ambiguous. Germline CDR1 LNHDA, CDR2 SQIVND (reference sequence). The CDR3 is 15 residues long. Trimming cost V 7 bases and J 1 base, with 16 bases left between them. CDR3 DNA sequence: TGTGCCAGTACTTTACCCCAAACACAGAACACTGAAGCTTTCTTT. This encodes CASTLPQTQNTEAFF.

The chain has TRBV28 and TRBJ2-5, with a weak D call TRBD1 (6 bases). The germline V and J ends were trimmed by 4 bases and 5 bases, with 17 bases remaining between them. Germline values: CDR1 MDHEN, CDR2 SYDVKM. The CDR3 is made up of 15 amino acids. CDR3 loop: CASSSRGLAQETQYF. CDR3 sequence (DNA): TGTGCCAGCAGTTCCAGGGGTCTCGCACAGGAGACCCAGTACTTC.

V is TRBV4-3 and J is TRBJ2-7; D is uncertain. This CDR3 contains 13 residues. Trimming removed 0 bases from V and 4 bases from J, with 7 bases in between. Germline assignment: CDR1 LGHNA and CDR2 YSLEER. This chain's CDR3 is CASSQDQGYEQYF. The CDR3 nucleotides are TGCGCCAGCAGCCAAGATCAAGGGTACGAGCAGTACTTC.

The chain employs TRBV27 and TRBJ2-2, with D perhaps TRBD1 (5 bases). V lost 3 bases, J lost 6 bases, and 11 bases lay in between. Germline V CDR1 and CDR2: MNHEY, SMNVEV (reference sequence). The CDR3 runs to 14 residues. The CDR3 region has the DNA TGTGCCAGCAGTTTGGGCCAGGGCCCCGGGGAGCTGTTTTTT. Residues: CASSLGQGPGELFF.

The rearrangement joins TRBV7-9 to TRBJ2-3, with D tentatively TRBD2 (5 bases). Germline V gene sequence: CDR1 SEHNR, CDR2 FQNEAQ (reference sequence). The CDR3 spans 16 residues. V was clipped by 3 bases and J by 1 base, with 14 bases between them. The DNA of the CDR3 is TGTGCCAGCAGCTTGGCTTTCGGGATAGGCACAGATACGCAGTATTTT. Amino acid sequence: CASSLAFGIGTDTQYF.

The CDR3 spells CASSQSGRGTDTQYF. CDR3 bases: TGTGCCAGCAGCCAAAGCGGGAGAGGCACAGATACGCAGTATTTT. This rearrangement joins TRBV6-5 to TRBJ2-3, with TRBD2 matching 8 bases. V lost 6 bases and J lost 1; bases outside the gene matches: 6. This CDR3 is 15 amino acids long. The germline gives CDR1 MNHEY, CDR2 SVGAGI.

Remarks on this clone: Different DNA sequences within this sample yield the same CDR3. This chain uses TRBV18 with TRBJ1-4; D is ambiguous. Trimming took 3 bases from V and 4 from J, leaving 6 bases between them. CDR1 KGHSH and CDR2 LQKENI come from the germline V gene. The CDR3 loop spans 13 amino acids. The CDR3 loop reads CASSPQSNEKLFF. The CDR3 nucleotides are TGTGCCAGCTCACCCCAAAGTAATGAAAAACTGTTTTTT.

On this clone itself: The same CDR3 is also encoded by other DNA sequences in this sample. This CDR3 reads CASSLRQYGYTF. The CDR3 DNA is TGTGCCAGCAGTTTGCGACAGTATGGCTACACCTTC. The J gene is TRBJ1-2, the V gene TRBV28, with D maybe TRBD1 (5 bases). Germline CDR1 reads MDHEN; CDR2 reads SYDVKM. V lost 3 bases and J lost 5, with 7 bases in between. This CDR3 is 12 amino acids long.

This clone came up a few times. Within the sample, other DNA sequences also encode this same CDR3. The rearrangement uses TRBV7-9 and TRBJ1-5; D gene unclear. This CDR3 comprises 12 residues. Trimming left V 3 bases short and J 4 bases short, with 4 bases between. Germline CDR1 SEHNR, CDR2 FQNEAQ (reference sequence). CDR3 protein: CASSFGNQPQHF. CDR3 DNA sequence: TGTGCCAGCAGCTTTGGGAATCAGCCCCAGCATTTT.

This rearrangement joins TRBV15 to TRBJ2-7, with 14 bases matching TRBD2. From germline, CDR1 is LNHNV and CDR2 YYDKDF (reference sequence). Unmatched junction bases numbered 5, after V lost 1 base and J lost 6 bases. CDR3 length: 16 residues. The CDR3 DNA reads TGTGCCACCAGCAGAGGGACTAGCGGGAGGCCCTCCGAGCAGTACTTC. Residues: CATSRGTSGRPSEQYF. Using reference TRBV15 and TRBJ2-7 for the parts outside the CDR3, the full variable domain is DAMVIQNPRYQVTQFGKPVTLSCSQTLNHNVMYWYQQKSSQAPKLLFHYYDKDFNNEADTPDNFQSRRPNTSFCFLDIRSPGLGDTAMYLCATSRGTSGRPSEQYFGPGTRLTVT.